This TCR beta chain comes out of a study of T-cell memory formation after mild COVID-19. This clonotype was seen more than once but under ten times. The target antigen is unknown. Germline V lookup: CDR1 LNHDA, CDR2 SQIVND (reference sequence). The ends were cut back, 2 bases at V and 6 bases at J, with 8 bases in the middle. The CDR3 extends over 13 amino acids. Study-level points and caveats: Researchers could not confirm that second-wave clones peaking on day 37 targeted SARS-CoV-2.

Researchers used 5'RACE with constant-segment primers to make TCR alpha and TCR beta cDNA libraries that carry sample barcodes and UMIs. TCRdb independently ran MiXCR on the 5' RACE reads; one entry per CDR3 protein. The sample lists 450,000 or so distinct CDR3 sequences, nearly 25% occurring once. The clonotype originates from an adult woman who had mild COVID-19 (a few samples of this study predate the infection). Cell type and time point are not known. Sequenced material: PBMCs or a T cell subset sorted from them (not recorded which). The chain employs TRBV19 and TRBJ2-1; D possibly matches TRBD1 or TRBD2 (5 bases each). CDR3 coding DNA: TGTGCCAGTAGTATATCGAGGGGCAATGAGCAGTTCTTC. Its translation is CASSISRGNEQFF. The variable domain in full, completed from reference TRBV19 and TRBJ2-1, reads DGGITQSPKYLFRKEGQNVTLSCEQNLNHDAMYWYRQDPGQGLRLIYYSQIVNDFQKGDIAEGYSVSREKKESFPLTVTSAQKNPTAFYLCASSISRGNEQFFGPGTRLTVL.